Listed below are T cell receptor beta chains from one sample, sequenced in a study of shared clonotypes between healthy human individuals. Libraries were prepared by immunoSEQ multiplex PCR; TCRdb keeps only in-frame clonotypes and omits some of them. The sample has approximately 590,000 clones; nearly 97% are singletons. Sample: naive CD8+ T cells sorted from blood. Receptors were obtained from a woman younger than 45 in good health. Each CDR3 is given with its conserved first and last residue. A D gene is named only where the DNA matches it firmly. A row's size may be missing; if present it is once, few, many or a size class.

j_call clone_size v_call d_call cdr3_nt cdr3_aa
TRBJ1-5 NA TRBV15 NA TGTGCCACCAGCAGATTGATGACAGTTCAGCCCCAGCATTTT CATSRLMTVQPQHF
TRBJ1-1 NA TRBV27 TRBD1 TGTGCCAGCAGCCGGGACAGGGGACTTACTGAAGCTTTCTTT CASSRDRGLTEAFF
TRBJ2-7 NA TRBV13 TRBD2 TGTGCCAGCAGCTTAGTGTCTAGCGGGAGGTACGAGCAGTACTTC CASSLVSSGRYEQYF
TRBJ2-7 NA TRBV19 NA TGTGCCAGTAGCCGTGGACTACATCTCGAGCAGTACTTC CASSRGLHLEQYF
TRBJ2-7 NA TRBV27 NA TGTGCCAGCAGTAGTACTCCAGATGTGTGGCGGGTAGAGTACGAGCAGTACTTC CASSSTPDVWRVEYEQYF
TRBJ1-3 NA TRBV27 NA TGTGCCAGCAGTTCCGGAGGGGCTGGAAACACCATATATTTT CASSSGGAGNTIYF
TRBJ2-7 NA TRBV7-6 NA TGTGCCAGCAGCCCAACTAGCTCCTACGAGCAGTACTTC CASSPTSSYEQYF
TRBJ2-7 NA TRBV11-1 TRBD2 TGTGCCAGCAGCCCCTGGCGGGAGGGACCCTACGAGCAGTACTTC CASSPWREGPYEQYF
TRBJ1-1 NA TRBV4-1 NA TGCGCCAGCAGCCAAGAGACGGACAGCCACAGGAACACTGAAGCTTTCTTT CASSQETDSHRNTEAFF
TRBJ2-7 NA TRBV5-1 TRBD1 TGCGCCAGCAGCGCGGACAGGGGGCACTCCTACGAGCAGTACTTC CASSADRGHSYEQYF
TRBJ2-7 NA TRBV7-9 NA TGTGCCAGCAGCTTAGTTAACAGGGCGGGCGAGCAGTACTTC CASSLVNRAGEQYF
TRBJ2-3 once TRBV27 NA TGTGCCGCAGGAGTGGCTAGCACAGATACGCAGTATTTT CAAGVASTDTQYF
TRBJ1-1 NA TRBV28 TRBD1 TGTGCCAGCAGTTTTTTCGCGGACAGGGGCACTGAAGCTTTCTTT CASSFFADRGTEAFF
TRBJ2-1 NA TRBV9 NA TGTGCCAGCAGTGCAATAGGCGCTGAGCAGTTCTTC CASSAIGAEQFF
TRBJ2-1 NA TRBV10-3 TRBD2 TGTGCCATCAAGGGCGGGAGTAATGAGCAGTTCTTC CAIKGGSNEQFF
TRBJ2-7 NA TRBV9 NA TGTGCCAGCAGCGTAGGTAAATCGGGCCACGAGCAGTACTTC CASSVGKSGHEQYF
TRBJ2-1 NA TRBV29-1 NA TGCAGCGTTGTGGCTAGCGCACGCGGTGAGCAGTTCTTC CSVVASARGEQFF
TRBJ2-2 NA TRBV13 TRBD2 TGTGCCAGCAGAGGAGGGGCTAGCGGACACCCGGGGGACACCGGGGAGCTGTTTTTT CASRGGASGHPGDTGELFF
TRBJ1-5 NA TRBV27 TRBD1 TGTGCCAGCAGTTTGGGCAGGGGGACCAATCAGCCCCAGCATTTT CASSLGRGTNQPQHF
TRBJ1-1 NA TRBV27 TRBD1 TGTGCCAGCAGTCCATACGCAGGGGGATCCACTGAAGCTTTCTTT CASSPYAGGSTEAFF
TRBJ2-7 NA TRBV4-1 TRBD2 TGCGCCAGCAGCCAAGATCTGATGGGAGGGCGGTACGAGCAGTACTTC CASSQDLMGGRYEQYF
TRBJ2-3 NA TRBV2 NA TGTGCCAGCAGTGACGGTATGGCTGCAGATACGCAGTATTTT CASSDGMAADTQYF
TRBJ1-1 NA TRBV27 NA TGTGCCAGTGGTCCGGGACCGAGGGTAGCTTTCTTT CASGPGPRVAFF
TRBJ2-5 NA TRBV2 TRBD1 TGTGCCAGAGGGACAGCAGAAGAGACCCAGTACTTC CARGTAEETQYF
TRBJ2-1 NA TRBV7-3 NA TGTGCCAGCAGCTTAACGGGCGGAAGCTCCTACAATGAGCAGTTCTTC CASSLTGGSSYNEQFF
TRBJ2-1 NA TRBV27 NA TGTGCCAGCAGTTCGCGGAAATCCTCCTACAATGAGCAGTTCTTC CASSSRKSSYNEQFF
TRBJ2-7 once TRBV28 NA TGTGCCAGCAGTTTAGGGGACCTGGCCTACGAGCAGTACTTC CASSLGDLAYEQYF
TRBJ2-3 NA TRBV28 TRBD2 TGTGCCAGCAACCTCCCCCTAGCGGGAGGGATTAGCACAGATACGCAGTATTTT CASNLPLAGGISTDTQYF
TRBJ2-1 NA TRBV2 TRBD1 TGTGCCAGCAGCCTGAACCCCTCATGGGACAGGGGGGATAATGAGCAGTTCTTC CASSLNPSWDRGDNEQFF
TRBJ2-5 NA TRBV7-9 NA TGTGCCAGCAACCGGCCGGCAGTACAAGAGACCCAGTACTTC CASNRPAVQETQYF
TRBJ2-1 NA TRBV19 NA TGTGCCAGTAGTATAACGCAGGGCCCCTACAATGAGCAGTTCTTC CASSITQGPYNEQFF
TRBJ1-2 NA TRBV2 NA TGTGCCAGCAGTGATTGGGTTTCGCTTAACTATGGCTACACCTTC CASSDWVSLNYGYTF
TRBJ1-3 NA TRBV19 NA TGTGCCAGTAGTAGAGACAGAAGCTCTGGAAACACCATATATTTT CASSRDRSSGNTIYF
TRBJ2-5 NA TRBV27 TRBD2 TGTGCCAGCAGTTTTTTCAGCGGGGGCCAAGAGACCCAGTACTTC CASSFFSGGQETQYF
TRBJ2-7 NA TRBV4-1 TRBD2 TGCGCCAGCAGCCAAGATCTAGCGGGCCTCTCCTACGAGCAGTACTTC CASSQDLAGLSYEQYF
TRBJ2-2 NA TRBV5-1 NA TGCGCCAGCAGCCCGAACCCCAGGTACACCGGGGAGCTGTTTTTT CASSPNPRYTGELFF
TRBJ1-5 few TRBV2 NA TGTGCCAGCAGTGAGTCCGCGATGGGCAATCAGCCCCAGCATTTT CASSESAMGNQPQHF
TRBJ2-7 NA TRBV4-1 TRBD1 TGCGCCAGCAGCCAAGATCCCCGGACAGGGGGCTACGAGCAGTACTTC CASSQDPRTGGYEQYF
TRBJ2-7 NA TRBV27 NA TGTGCCAGCAGTTTAATTGGTGGATACGAGCAGTACTTC CASSLIGGYEQYF
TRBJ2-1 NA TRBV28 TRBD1 TGTGCCAGCAGTATAGGACAGGGCGCGGTCAATGAGCAGTTCTTC CASSIGQGAVNEQFF
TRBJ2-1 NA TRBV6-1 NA TGTGCCAGCACCTCGGGAGCGGCTTACAATGAGCAGTTCTTC CASTSGAAYNEQFF
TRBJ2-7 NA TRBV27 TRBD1 TGTGCCAGCAGGGGACGACAGGGGGCATGGTACGAGCAGTACTTC CASRGRQGAWYEQYF
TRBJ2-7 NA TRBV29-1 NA TGCAGCGTTGAAGTGGCCTACCCCTTAAGTGGACAGGAGCAGTACTTC CSVEVAYPLSGQEQYF
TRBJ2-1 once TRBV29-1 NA TGCAGCGTTATAGAATACAATGAGCAGTTCTTC CSVIEYNEQFF
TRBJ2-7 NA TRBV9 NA TGTGCCAGCAGCGTAGGGGCGAGCTCCTACGAGCAGTACTTC CASSVGASSYEQYF